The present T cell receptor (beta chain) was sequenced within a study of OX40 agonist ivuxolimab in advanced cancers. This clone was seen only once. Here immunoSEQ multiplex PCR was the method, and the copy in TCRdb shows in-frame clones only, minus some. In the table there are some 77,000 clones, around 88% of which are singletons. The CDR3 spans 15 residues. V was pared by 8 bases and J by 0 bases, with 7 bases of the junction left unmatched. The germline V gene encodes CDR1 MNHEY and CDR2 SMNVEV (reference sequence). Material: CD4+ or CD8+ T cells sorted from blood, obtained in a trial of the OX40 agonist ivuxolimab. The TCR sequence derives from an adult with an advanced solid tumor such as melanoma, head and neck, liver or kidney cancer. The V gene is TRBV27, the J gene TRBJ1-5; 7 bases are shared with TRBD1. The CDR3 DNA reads TGTGCCAGCGGTACAGGGGCCTATAGCAATCAGCCCCAGCATTTT. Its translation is CASGTGAYSNQPQHF.